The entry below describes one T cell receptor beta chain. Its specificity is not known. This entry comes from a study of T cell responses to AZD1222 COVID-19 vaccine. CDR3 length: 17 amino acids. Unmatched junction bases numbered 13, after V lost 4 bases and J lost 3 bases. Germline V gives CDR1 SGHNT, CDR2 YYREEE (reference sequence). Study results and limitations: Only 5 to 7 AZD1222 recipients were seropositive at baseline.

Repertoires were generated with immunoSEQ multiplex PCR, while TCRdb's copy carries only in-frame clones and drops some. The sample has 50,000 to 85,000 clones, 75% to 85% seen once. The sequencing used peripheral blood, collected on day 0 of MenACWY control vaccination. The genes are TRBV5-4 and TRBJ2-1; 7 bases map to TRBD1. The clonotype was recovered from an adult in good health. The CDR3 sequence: CASSQPGTVMNYNEQFF. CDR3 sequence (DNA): TGTGCCAGCAGCCAGCCCGGGACAGTGATGAACTACAATGAGCAGTTCTTC.